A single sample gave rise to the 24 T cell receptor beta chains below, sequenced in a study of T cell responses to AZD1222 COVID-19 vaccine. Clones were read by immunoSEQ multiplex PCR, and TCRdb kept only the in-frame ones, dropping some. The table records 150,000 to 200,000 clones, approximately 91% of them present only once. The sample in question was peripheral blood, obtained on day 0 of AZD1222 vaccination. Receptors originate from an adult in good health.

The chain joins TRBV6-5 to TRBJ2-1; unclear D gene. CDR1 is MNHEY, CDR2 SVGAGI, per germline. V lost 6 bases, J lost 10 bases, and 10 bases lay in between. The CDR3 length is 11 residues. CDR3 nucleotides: TGTGCCAGCAGACTATCGTACGAGCAGTTCTTC. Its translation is CASRLSYEQFF.

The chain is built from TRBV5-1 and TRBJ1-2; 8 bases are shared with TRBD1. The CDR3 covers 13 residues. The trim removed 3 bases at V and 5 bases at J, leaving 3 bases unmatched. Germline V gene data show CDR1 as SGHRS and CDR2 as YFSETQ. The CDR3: CASSSDRVYGYTF. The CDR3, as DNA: TGCGCCAGCAGCTCGGACAGGGTATATGGCTACACCTTC.

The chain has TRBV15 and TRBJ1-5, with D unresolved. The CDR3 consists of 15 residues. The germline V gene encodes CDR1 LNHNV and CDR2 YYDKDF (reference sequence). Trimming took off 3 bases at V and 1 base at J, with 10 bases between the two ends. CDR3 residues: CATSSPGRSNQPQHF. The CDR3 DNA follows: TGTGCCACCAGCAGTCCGGGTCGGAGCAATCAGCCCCAGCATTTT.

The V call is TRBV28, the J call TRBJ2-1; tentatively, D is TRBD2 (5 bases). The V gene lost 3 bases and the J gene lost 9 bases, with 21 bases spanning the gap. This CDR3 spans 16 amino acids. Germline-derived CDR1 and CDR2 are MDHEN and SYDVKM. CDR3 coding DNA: TGTGCCAGCAGTTTGGGTTTGTCTAGCTTTCTTGTTGAGCAGTTCTTC. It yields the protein CASSLGLSSFLVEQFF.

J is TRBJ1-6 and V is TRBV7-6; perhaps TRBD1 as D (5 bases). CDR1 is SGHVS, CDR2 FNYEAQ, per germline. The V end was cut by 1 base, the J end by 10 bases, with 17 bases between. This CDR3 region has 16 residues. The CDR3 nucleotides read TGTGCCAGCAGCTTAGGGGGTCAGGGAGGAGGATCACCCCTCCACTTT. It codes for CASSLGGQGGGSPLHF.

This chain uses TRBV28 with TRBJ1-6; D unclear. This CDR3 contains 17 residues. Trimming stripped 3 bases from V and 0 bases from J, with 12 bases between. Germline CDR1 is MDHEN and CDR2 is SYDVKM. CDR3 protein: CASSLGSQSSYNSPLHF. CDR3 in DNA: TGTGCCAGCAGTTTGGGCAGTCAAAGCTCCTATAATTCACCCCTCCACTTT.

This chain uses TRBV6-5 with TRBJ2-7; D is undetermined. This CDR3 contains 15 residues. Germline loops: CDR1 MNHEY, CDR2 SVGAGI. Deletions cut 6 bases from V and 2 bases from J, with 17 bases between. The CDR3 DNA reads TGTGCCAGCAGCCTTGACAACAGAGAGACCTACGAGCAGTACGTC. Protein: CASSLDNRETYEQYV.

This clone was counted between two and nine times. DNA of the CDR3: TGCAGCGTTACTAGCGGGAGCCCCACAGATACGCAGTATTTT. It codes for CSVTSGSPTDTQYF. J is TRBJ2-3 and V is TRBV29-1; 11 positions agree with TRBD2. The length of the CDR3 is 14 residues. Losses at the gene ends were 5 bases for V and 2 bases for J; bases not matched to a gene: 3. Germline assignment: CDR1 SQVTM and CDR2 ANQGSEA.

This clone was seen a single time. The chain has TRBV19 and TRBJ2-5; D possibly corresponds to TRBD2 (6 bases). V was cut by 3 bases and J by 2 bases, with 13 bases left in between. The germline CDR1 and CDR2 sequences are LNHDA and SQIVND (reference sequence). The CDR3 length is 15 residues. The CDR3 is CASSIGGTTQETQYF. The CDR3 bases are TGTGCCAGTAGTATTGGGGGGACGACGCAAGAGACCCAGTACTTC.

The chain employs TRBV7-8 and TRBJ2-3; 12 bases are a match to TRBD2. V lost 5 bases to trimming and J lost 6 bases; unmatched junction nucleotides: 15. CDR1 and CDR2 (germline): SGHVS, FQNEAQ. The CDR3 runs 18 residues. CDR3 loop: CASSTDGTSGYRADTQYF. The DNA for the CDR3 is TGTGCCAGCAGCACGGACGGGACTAGCGGGTACCGTGCGGATACGCAGTATTTT.

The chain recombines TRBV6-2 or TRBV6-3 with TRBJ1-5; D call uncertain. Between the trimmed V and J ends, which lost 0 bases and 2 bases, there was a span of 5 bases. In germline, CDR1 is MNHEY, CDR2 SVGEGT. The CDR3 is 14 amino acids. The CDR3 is CASSYSPGNQPQHF. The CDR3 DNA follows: TGTGCCAGCAGTTACTCGCCGGGCAATCAGCCCCAGCATTTT.

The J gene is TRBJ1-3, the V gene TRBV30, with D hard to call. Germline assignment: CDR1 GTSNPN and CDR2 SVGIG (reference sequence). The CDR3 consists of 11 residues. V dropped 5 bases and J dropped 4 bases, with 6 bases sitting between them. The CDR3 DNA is TGTGCCTGGCTTTCGGGAAACACCATATATTTT. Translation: CAWLSGNTIYF.

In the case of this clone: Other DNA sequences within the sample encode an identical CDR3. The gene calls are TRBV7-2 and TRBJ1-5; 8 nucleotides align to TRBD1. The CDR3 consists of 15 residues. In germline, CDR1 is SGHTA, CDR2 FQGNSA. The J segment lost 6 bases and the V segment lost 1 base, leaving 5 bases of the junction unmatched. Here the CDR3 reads CASSLGQGNTQPQHF. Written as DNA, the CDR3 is TGTGCCAGCAGCTTAGGACAGGGGAATACTCAGCCCCAGCATTTT.

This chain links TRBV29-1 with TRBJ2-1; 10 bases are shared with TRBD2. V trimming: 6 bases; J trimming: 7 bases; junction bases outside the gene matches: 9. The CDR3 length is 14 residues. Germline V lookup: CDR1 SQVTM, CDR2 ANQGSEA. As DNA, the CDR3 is TGCAGCGTCGCAGGGGCTAGCGGGAGTAATGAGCAGTTCTTC. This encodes CSVAGASGSNEQFF.

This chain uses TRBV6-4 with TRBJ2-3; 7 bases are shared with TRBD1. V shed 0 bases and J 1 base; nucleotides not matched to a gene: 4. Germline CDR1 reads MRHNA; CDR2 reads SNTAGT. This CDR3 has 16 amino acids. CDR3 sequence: CASSDSKGAGTDTQYF. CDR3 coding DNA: TGTGCCAGCAGTGACTCGAAGGGGGCCGGCACAGATACGCAGTATTTT.

The chain's CDR3 is CASSPDTYEQYF. DNA for the CDR3: TGTGCCAGCAGTCCGGATACCTACGAGCAGTACTTC. The chain has TRBV28 and TRBJ2-7; D is unclear. Germline V CDR1 and CDR2: MDHEN, SYDVKM. The CDR3 spans 12 residues. The ends were cut back, 5 bases at V and 2 bases at J, with 7 bases in the middle. The full variable domain, rest sourced from reference TRBV28 and TRBJ2-7, is DVKVTQSSRYLVKRTGEKVFLECVQDMDHENMFWYRQDPGLGLRLIYFSYDVKMKEKGDIPEGYSVSREKKERFSLILESASTNQTSMYLCASSPDTYEQYFGPGTRLTVT.

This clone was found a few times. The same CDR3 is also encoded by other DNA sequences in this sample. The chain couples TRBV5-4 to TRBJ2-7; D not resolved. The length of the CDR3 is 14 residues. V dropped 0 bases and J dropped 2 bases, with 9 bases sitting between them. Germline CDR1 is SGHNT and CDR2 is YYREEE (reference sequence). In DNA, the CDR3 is TGTGCCAGCAGCTTGGACGGGCCTCCCTACGAGCAGTACTTC. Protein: CASSLDGPPYEQYF.

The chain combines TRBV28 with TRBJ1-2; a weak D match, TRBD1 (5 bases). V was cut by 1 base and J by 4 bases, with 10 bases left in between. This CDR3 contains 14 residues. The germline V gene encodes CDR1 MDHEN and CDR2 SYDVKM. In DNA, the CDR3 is TGTGCCAGCAGTTTATATGGGACGTTCTATGGCTACACCTTC. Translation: CASSLYGTFYGYTF.

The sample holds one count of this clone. The CDR3 is CASSLVGGNQPQHF. For the CDR3, the DNA is TGCGCCAGCAGCTTGGTAGGGGGCAATCAGCCCCAGCATTTT. The chain joins TRBV5-1 to TRBJ1-5; a possible D gene is TRBD1 (5 bases). Germline assignment: CDR1 SGHRS and CDR2 YFSETQ. Trimming cost V 0 bases and J 2 bases, with 6 bases left between them. The CDR3 is 14 amino acids.

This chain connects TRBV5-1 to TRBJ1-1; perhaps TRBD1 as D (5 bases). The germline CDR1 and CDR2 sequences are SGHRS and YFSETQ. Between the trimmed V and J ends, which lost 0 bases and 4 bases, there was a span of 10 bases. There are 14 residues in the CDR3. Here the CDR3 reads CASSLAGSTTEAFF. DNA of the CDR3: TGCGCCAGCAGCTTGGCAGGGTCTACCACTGAAGCTTTCTTT.

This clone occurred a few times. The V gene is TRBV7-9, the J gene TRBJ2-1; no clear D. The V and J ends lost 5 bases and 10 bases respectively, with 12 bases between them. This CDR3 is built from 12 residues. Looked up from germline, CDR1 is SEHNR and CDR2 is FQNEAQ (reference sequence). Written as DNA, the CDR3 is TGTGCCAGCAGCCCTACTGGGGTAGAGCAGTTCTTC. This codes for CASSPTGVEQFF.

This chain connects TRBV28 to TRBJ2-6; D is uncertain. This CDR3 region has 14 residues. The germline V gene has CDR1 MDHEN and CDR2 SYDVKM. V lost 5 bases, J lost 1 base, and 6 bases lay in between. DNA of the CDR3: TGTGCCAGCAGTGAGATATCTGGGGCCAACGTCCTGACTTTC. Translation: CASSEISGANVLTF.

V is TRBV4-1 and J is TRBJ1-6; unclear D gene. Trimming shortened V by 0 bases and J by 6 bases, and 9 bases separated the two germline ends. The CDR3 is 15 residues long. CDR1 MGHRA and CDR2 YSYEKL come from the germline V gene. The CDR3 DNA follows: TGCGCCAGCAGCCAAGATGCAGATGGTAATTCACCCCTCCACTTT. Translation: CASSQDADGNSPLHF.

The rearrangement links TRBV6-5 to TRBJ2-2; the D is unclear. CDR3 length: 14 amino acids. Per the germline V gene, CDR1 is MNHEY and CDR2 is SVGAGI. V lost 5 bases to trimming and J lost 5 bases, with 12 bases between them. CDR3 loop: CASSHTRGTGELFF. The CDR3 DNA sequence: TGTGCCAGCAGTCATACACGTGGGACCGGGGAGCTGTTTTTT.